Below are 9 T cell receptor beta chains sequenced from a single sample in a study of tumor and adjacent non-tumor tissue in lung cancer (dated by TCRdb to the late 2010s). Bulk unsorted tissue served as the source for RNA extraction, and RNA quality was assessed using a NanoDrop ND-1000 and an Agilent 2100. The library was made by multiplex PCR. Sequencing was carried out with an Illumina HiSeq 2500. TCRbeta libraries were constructed through three rounds of nested PCR with primers (Table S4) according to protocols adapted from ARM-PCR. TCRdb took the public reads, trimmed them with fastp at Q25, ran MiXCR for clone calling and kept in-frame beta chains. Records with the same CDR3 protein are collapsed into one entry carrying the most frequent genes and DNA. The sample profile shows 65,000 to 80,000 distinct CDR3 sequences; around four fifths of them were found once. The leading ten clones occupy 28% of the sample.

Input material: lung tumor tissue. These receptor sequences come from a man aged 60 to 75 with non-small cell lung cancer.

J is TRBJ2-7 and V is TRBV6-5; no firm D call. The CDR3 has 14 amino acids. Between the trimmed V and J ends, which lost 5 bases and 9 bases, there was a span of 20 bases. The germline gives CDR1 MNHEY, CDR2 SVGAGI. CDR3 sequence: CASSRAAFSYWQYF. CDR3 DNA sequence: TGTGCCAGCAGTCGGGCCGCCTTCTCCTACTGGCAGTACTTC.

A remark on this clonotype: An end of the junction does not agree with germline; a read error may underlie this. CDR3 protein: CASSREGWDQVTQYF. The CDR3 bases are TGTGCCAGCAGTCGGGAGGGGTGGGATCAAGTGACCCAGTACTTC. V and J are TRBV6-6 and TRBJ2-5; 8 bases are a match to TRBD2. The CDR3 is 15 amino acids. The V gene's germline CDR1 is MNHNY and CDR2 SVGAGI (reference sequence).

With regard to this clonotype: One base away lies a much larger clone, so this may be a sequencing read error. The CDR3 loop is CVSSWTSGKYEQYF. The CDR3 DNA follows: TGTGTCAGCAGTTGGACTAGCGGGAAATACGAGCAGTACTTC. The chain joins TRBV7-9 to TRBJ2-7; 12 bases are shared with TRBD2. The V gene's germline CDR1 is SEHNR and CDR2 FQNEAQ (reference sequence). The CDR3 loop spans 14 amino acids.

With regard to this clonotype: At one of its ends the junction is not consistent with the germline gene, which may arise from a read error. The chain employs TRBV13 and TRBJ2-5; possible D gene TRBD2, 6 bases. The CDR3 covers 13 residues. CDR1 and CDR2 from the germline V gene are PRHDT and FYEKMQ (reference sequence). The CDR3 region has the DNA TGTGCCGGCAGTCGTCGGAGGGCCGAGGCCCAGTACTTC. It codes for CAGSRRRAEAQYF.

The chain joins TRBV20-1 to TRBJ2-5; a possible D gene is TRBD2 (6 bases). Germline loops: CDR1 DFQATT, CDR2 SNEGSKA (reference sequence). The CDR3 runs 13 residues. The V and J ends lost 3 bases and 5 bases respectively, with 13 bases between them. CDR3 protein: CSARELALETQYF. Written as DNA, the CDR3 is TGCAGTGCTAGGGAGCTAGCGCTCGAGACCCAGTACTTC.

Concerning this clonotype: Likely a read error: the CDR3 ends without its conserved phenylalanine or tryptophan. V is TRBV20-1 and J is TRBJ2-7; 10 positions agree with TRBD1. The germline gives CDR1 DFQATT, CDR2 SNEGSKA (reference sequence). The CDR3 runs 14 residues. CDR3: CTGVWTGGRNEQYS. The CDR3 DNA sequence: TGCACTGGAGTTTGGACAGGGGGAAGGAACGAGCAGTACTCC.

For this clonotype: One junction end disagrees with the germline gene, perhaps due to a read error. V is TRBV5-4 and J is TRBJ2-2; the match to TRBD1 covers 11 bases. This CDR3 spans 16 amino acids. CDR1 and CDR2 (germline): SGHNT, YYREEE (reference sequence). In nucleotides, the CDR3 is TGTGCCAGTAGCTCGGACAGGGGGCGCGAAACCGGGAAGCTGTTTTTT. This translates into CASSSDRGRETGKLFF.

Of note for this clonotype: The conserved closing phenylalanine or tryptophan is absent in this CDR3, likely reflecting a read error. The chain uses TRBV6-6 and TRBJ1-5; D call uncertain. The CDR3 has 12 amino acids. Germline V gives CDR1 MNHNY, CDR2 SVGAGI (reference sequence). The V end lost 5 bases, the J end lost 4 bases, and 6 bases lay between the germline ends. CDR3 loop: CASSTSNQPQHS. In DNA, the CDR3 is TGTGCCAGCAGTACCAGTAATCAGCCCCAGCATTCT.

This chain joins TRBV29-1 and TRBJ2-5, with D unclear. Trimming pared 8 bases from V and 2 bases from J, leaving 12 bases between. This CDR3 is 12 amino acids long. Germline loops: CDR1 SQVTM, CDR2 ANQGSEA. The CDR3 bases are TGCAGCCTGGTCACAGTGCAAGAGACCCAGTACTTC. This gives the protein CSLVTVQETQYF.